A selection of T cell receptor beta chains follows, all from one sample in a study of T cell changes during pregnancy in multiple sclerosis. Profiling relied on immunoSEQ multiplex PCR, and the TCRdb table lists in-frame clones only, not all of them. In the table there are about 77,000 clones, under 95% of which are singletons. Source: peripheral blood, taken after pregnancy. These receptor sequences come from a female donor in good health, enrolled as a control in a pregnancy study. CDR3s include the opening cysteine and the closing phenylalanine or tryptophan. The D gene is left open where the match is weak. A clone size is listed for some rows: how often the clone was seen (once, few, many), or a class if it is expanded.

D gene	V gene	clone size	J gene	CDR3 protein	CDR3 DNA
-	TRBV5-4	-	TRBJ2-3	CASSFLSTDTQYF	TGTGCCAGCAGCTTCTTGTCCACAGATACGCAGTATTTT
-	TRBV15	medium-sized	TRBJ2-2	CATTSNGGYTGELFF	TGTGCCACCACCTCAAATGGCGGGTACACCGGGGAGCTGTTTTTT
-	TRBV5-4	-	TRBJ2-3	CASSRADTQYF	TGTGCCAGCAGCCGGGCAGATACGCAGTATTTT
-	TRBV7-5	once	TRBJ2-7	CARSSISLLAGDSYEQYF	TGTGCCAGAAGCTCAATCAGCCTACTAGCGGGGGACTCCTACGAGCAGTACTTC
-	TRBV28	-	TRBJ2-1	CASSLSGGVYNEQFF	TGTGCCAGCAGTTTATCCGGCGGGGTCTACAATGAGCAGTTCTTC
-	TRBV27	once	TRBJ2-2	CASSLGGGVAAGELFF	TGTGCCAGCAGTTTAGGTGGGGGCGTTGCGGCCGGGGAGCTGTTTTTT
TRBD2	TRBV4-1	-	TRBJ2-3	CASRPIAGTDTQYF	TGCGCCAGCAGACCCATAGCGGGGACAGATACGCAGTATTTT
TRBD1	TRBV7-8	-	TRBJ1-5	CASTDRGGQPQHF	TGTGCCAGCACTGACAGGGGCGGTCAGCCCCAGCATTTT
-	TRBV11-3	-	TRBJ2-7	CASSSTGQGGGNF	TGTGCCAGCAGCTCGACCGGACAGGGAGGGGGGAACTTC
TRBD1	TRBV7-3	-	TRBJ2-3	CASSFAGGSDTQYF	TGTGCCAGCAGCTTTGCAGGGGGCTCAGATACGCAGTATTTT
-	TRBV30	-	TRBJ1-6	CAWKAGFSYNSPLHF	TGTGCCTGGAAGGCGGGATTTTCCTATAATTCACCCCTCCACTTT
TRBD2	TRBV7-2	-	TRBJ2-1	CASSKTGTTNEQFF	TGTGCCAGTAGCAAAACCGGGACTACCAATGAGCAGTTCTTC
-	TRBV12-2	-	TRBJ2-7	CASRIGLAAYEQYF	TGTGCAAGTCGCATCGGACTAGCAGCCTACGAGCAGTACTTC
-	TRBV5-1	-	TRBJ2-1	CASSPWSGSYNEQFF	TGCGCCAGCAGTCCCTGGTCCGGTTCCTACAATGAGCAGTTCTTC
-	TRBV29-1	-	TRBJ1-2	CSVEDRGRGYYGYTF	TGCAGCGTTGAAGATCGGGGCAGGGGATACTATGGCTACACCTTC
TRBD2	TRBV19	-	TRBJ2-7	CASSIGAGEDEQYF	TGTGCCAGTAGTATAGGAGCGGGAGAGGACGAGCAGTACTTC
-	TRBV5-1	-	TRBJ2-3	CASRVNSDTQYF	TGCGCCAGCCGGGTAAATTCAGATACGCAGTATTTT
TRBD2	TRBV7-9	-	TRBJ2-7	CASSPPLAGTYEQYF	TGTGCCAGCAGCCCCCCGCTAGCGGGGACCTACGAGCAGTACTTC
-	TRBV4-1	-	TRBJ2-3	CASSQGIAIDTQYF	TGCGCCAGCAGCCAAGGAATAGCAATAGATACGCAGTATTTT
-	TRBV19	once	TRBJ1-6	CASSTELWGIYNSPLHF	TGTGCCAGTAGTACAGAATTATGGGGCATCTATAATTCACCCCTCCACTTT
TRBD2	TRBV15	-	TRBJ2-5	CATSRDPSGKETQYF	TGTGCCACCAGCAGAGATCCTAGCGGAAAAGAGACCCAGTACTTC
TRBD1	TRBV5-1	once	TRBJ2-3	CASSFLRTGKYIDTQYF	TGCGCCAGCAGCTTCCTTCGGACAGGGAAGTATATAGATACGCAGTATTTT
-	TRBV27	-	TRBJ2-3	CASSSILATDTQYF	TGTGCCAGCAGTAGTATACTAGCTACAGATACGCAGTATTTT
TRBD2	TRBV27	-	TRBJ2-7	CASSPLTTSGKEEQYF	TGTGCCAGCAGCCCACTTACAACTAGCGGGAAGGAAGAGCAGTACTTC
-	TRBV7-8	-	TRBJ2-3	CASSLGGGALTDTQYF	TGTGCCAGCAGCTTAGGCGGAGGAGCCTTGACAGATACGCAGTATTTT
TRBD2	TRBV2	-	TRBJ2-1	CASRSTSGGYNEQFF	TGTGCCAGCAGATCGACTAGCGGGGGATACAATGAGCAGTTCTTC